Shown below are 10 T cell receptor beta chains from a single sample sequenced in a study of shared clonotypes between healthy human individuals. Only in-frame clones appear in the TCRdb table, and some are missing; sequencing was by immunoSEQ multiplex PCR. The sample contains hundreds of thousands of clones, around 73% of which appear only once. Sequenced: memory CD4+ T cells sorted from blood. This sample's subset: CD45RA-negative fraction. The source of these receptors is a woman aged 25-40 years in good health.

This chain links TRBV4-1 with TRBJ1-1; D perhaps matches TRBD1 (6 bases). This CDR3 comprises 15 residues. The V gene lost 0 bases and the J gene lost 3 bases, with 11 bases spanning the gap. Germline V gives CDR1 MGHRA, CDR2 YSYEKL. The CDR3 here is CASSQDHRGDTEAFF. CDR3 sequence (DNA): TGCGCCAGCAGCCAAGACCATAGGGGGGACACTGAAGCTTTCTTT.

A note on this clone: Other DNA sequences within the sample encode an identical CDR3. The J gene is TRBJ2-7, the V gene TRBV18; D is perhaps TRBD2 (6 bases). The CDR3 runs to 13 residues. V was pared by 5 bases and J by 2 bases, with 10 bases between. CDR1 KGHSH and CDR2 LQKENI come from the germline V gene. The chain's CDR3 is CASSWDSTYEQYF. DNA of the CDR3: TGTGCCAGCTCATGGGACTCCACCTACGAGCAGTACTTC.

The chain has TRBV7-9 and TRBJ1-1; the D is unclear. CDR1 is SEHNR and CDR2 is FQNEAQ in the germline V gene (reference sequence). Trimming stripped 7 bases from V and 1 base from J, with 7 bases between. The CDR3 totals 12 residues. The CDR3 nucleotides read TGTGCCAGCAAAGACGAGAACACTGAAGCTTTCTTT. It yields the protein CASKDENTEAFF.

The chain uses TRBV28 and TRBJ2-7, with D perhaps TRBD1 (6 bases). CDR1 and CDR2 from the germline V gene are MDHEN and SYDVKM. Deletions cut 2 bases from V and 0 bases from J, with 14 bases between. The CDR3 is 16 residues long. CDR3: CASSLLTGGFSYEQYF. The CDR3 region has the DNA TGTGCCAGCAGTTTACTGACAGGCGGTTTCTCCTACGAGCAGTACTTC. Combining the CDR3 with reference TRBV28 and TRBJ2-7 gives the whole variable domain DVKVTQSSRYLVKRTGEKVFLECVQDMDHENMFWYRQDPGLGLRLIYFSYDVKMKEKGDIPEGYSVSREKKERFSLILESASTNQTSMYLCASSLLTGGFSYEQYFGPGTRLTVT.

This chain uses TRBV4-1 with TRBJ1-2, with D hard to call. The CDR3 runs 13 residues. Trimming shortened V by 3 bases and J by 6 bases, and 11 bases separated the two germline ends. Per the germline V gene, CDR1 is MGHRA and CDR2 is YSYEKL. CDR3 region: CASSHQLGDGYTF. CDR3 sequence (DNA): TGCGCCAGCAGCCACCAATTAGGAGATGGCTACACCTTC.

This clone was observed a single time. This chain joins TRBV2 and TRBJ1-2; D is perhaps TRBD1 (6 bases). Germline V lookup: CDR1 SNHLY, CDR2 FYNNEI. V shed 8 bases and J shed 7 bases, with 14 bases lying between them. This CDR3 has 12 amino acids. CDR3 protein: CASGLGASGYTF. The DNA for the CDR3 is TGTGCCAGCGGCCTGGGGGCAAGTGGCTACACCTTC. Variable domain in full (rest from reference TRBV2 and TRBJ1-2): EPEVTQTPSHQVTQMGQEVILRCVPISNHLYFYWYRQILGQKVEFLVSFYNNEISEKSEIFDDQFSVERPDGSNFTLKIRSTKLEDSAMYFCASGLGASGYTFGSGTRLTVV.

This clone appeared a few times. A read error may produce the germline difference seen at one junction end. The CDR3 nucleotides are TGCGCCAGCAGCTTGGGAACCCCAGGGGGCTCCCACGAGCAGTACTTC. Protein: CASSLGTPGGSHEQYF. This chain links TRBV5-1 with TRBJ2-7; 8 bases align to TRBD1. This CDR3 has 16 amino acids. Germline V lookup: CDR1 SGHRS, CDR2 YFSETQ.

CDR3 loop: CASSPPRTAEAFF. The CDR3 DNA is TGTGCCAGCAGCCCACCTAGGACGGCTGAAGCTTTCTTT. The rearrangement joins TRBV9 to TRBJ1-1; D is unresolved. Trimming stripped 4 bases from V and 6 bases from J, with 13 bases between. CDR1 and CDR2 from the germline V gene are SGDLS and YYNGEE. The CDR3 contains 13 residues.

As concerns this clone: Additional DNA sequences in this sample encode the identical CDR3. The rearrangement joins TRBV9 to TRBJ2-7, with D unresolved. CDR3 length: 13 residues. CDR1 SGDLS and CDR2 YYNGEE come from the germline V gene. The V end was cut by 0 bases, the J end by 3 bases, with 7 bases between. The CDR3 sequence: CASSVAPGYEQYF. CDR3 nucleotide sequence: TGTGCCAGCAGCGTAGCTCCCGGCTACGAGCAGTACTTC.

As regards this clone: The sample carries other DNA sequences with the same CDR3. The V gene is TRBV5-1, the J gene TRBJ2-5; TRBD2 matches 10 bases. Germline V gene data show CDR1 as SGHRS and CDR2 as YFSETQ. The CDR3 totals 15 residues. After removal of 0 bases from V and 4 bases from J, the junction contained 3 bases not matched to a gene. The CDR3 loop reads CASSLATSGTETQYF. The CDR3 nucleotides read TGCGCCAGCAGCTTGGCAACTAGCGGGACAGAGACCCAGTACTTC.